Following are 10 T cell receptor beta chains from one sample sequenced in a study of technical replicates of blood from several donors (dated by TCRdb to about 2017). Library prep was done by the immunoSEQ multiplex PCR assay. TCRdb took over this immuneACCESS table, retaining in-frame rearrangements with V and J assigned. Such tables are incomplete; in checked studies, under half of the missing clones stem from an unresolved V gene, and the remainder is unexplained. The sample includes fewer than 95,000 clones, with roughly 90% observed a single time. The ten largest clones add up to around 0.24% of the sample. The sample was T cells isolated from PBMCs. These receptors were collected from a human donor in good health.

The rearrangement uses TRBV25-1 and TRBJ1-2; 7 nucleotides line up with TRBD1. J lost 4 bases, V lost 0 bases, and 11 bases had no gene match. Germline V gene data show CDR1 as MGHDK and CDR2 as SYGVNS. The CDR3 consists of 17 residues. DNA of the CDR3: TGTGCCAGCAGTGAATATAATAGTGCGGGACAGCTCTATGGCTACACCTTC. Translation: CASSEYNSAGQLYGYTF.

The CDR3 here is CASSLEGVSGGTISYEQYF. The CDR3 DNA sequence: TGTGCCAGCAGCTTAGAAGGCGTTAGCGGGGGGACAATCTCCTACGAGCAGTACTTC. This chain connects TRBV7-2 to TRBJ2-7, with 10 bases fitting TRBD2. In germline, CDR1 is SGHTA, CDR2 FQGNSA. The CDR3 spans 19 residues. V was pared by 1 base and J by 0 bases, with 12 bases of the junction left unmatched.

This clone has just one count. CDR3 loop: CASSFEETQTQYF. As DNA, the CDR3 is TGTGCCAGCAGCTTTGAGGAAACGCAGACCCAGTACTTC. The chain uses TRBV7-9 and TRBJ2-5, with unresolved D. CDR3 length equals 13 residues. The V end lost 3 bases, the J end lost 6 bases, and 11 bases lay between the germline ends. CDR1 is SEHNR, CDR2 FQNEAQ, per germline (reference sequence).

This sequence joins TRBV9 and TRBJ1-3; D may be TRBD1 (6 bases). With 5 bases removed from V and 4 bases from J, the gap between germline ends came to 13 bases. This CDR3 contains 14 residues. Per germline, CDR1 SGDLS and CDR2 YYNGEE. The DNA of the CDR3 is TGTGCCAGCAGGGGAACAGGGACGGGAAACACCATATATTTT. The encoded protein is CASRGTGTGNTIYF.

Note on this clone: The same CDR3 can be traced to other DNA sequences in this sample. The gene calls are TRBV5-4 and TRBJ2-5, with TRBD1 matching over 8 bases. The CDR3 has 13 residues. The V gene end was trimmed by 4 bases and the J gene end by 2 bases; junction bases not matched to a gene: 1. Germline V gene lookup returns CDR1 SGHNT and CDR2 YYREEE (reference sequence). The CDR3 protein is CASSRQGQETQYF. CDR3 bases: TGTGCCAGCAGCCGACAGGGGCAAGAGACCCAGTACTTC.

CDR3 protein: CASSGKYRGRSYNEQFF. In DNA, the CDR3 is TGTGCCAGCAGTGGAAAATACAGGGGGCGTAGCTACAATGAGCAGTTCTTC. V usage is TRBV27 and J usage is TRBJ2-1; 9 nucleotides align to TRBD1. After removal of 5 bases from V and 3 bases from J, the junction contained 11 bases not matched to a gene. Looked up from germline, CDR1 is MNHEY and CDR2 is SMNVEV (reference sequence). CDR3 size: 17 residues.

The chain carries TRBV7-6 and TRBJ2-1; 11 positions agree with TRBD2. The CDR3 sequence is 16 residues long. Looked up from germline, CDR1 is SGHVS and CDR2 is FNYEAQ. V lost 8 bases, J lost 2 bases, and 8 bases stayed unmatched. For the CDR3, the DNA is TGTGCCAGCGAGAGTAGCGGGGGGGGAGCCTACAATGAGCAGTTCTTC. It codes for CASESSGGGAYNEQFF.

J is TRBJ1-1 and V is TRBV28; D remains ambiguous. Trimming removed 7 bases at V and 5 bases at J, with 23 bases between. The CDR3 extends over 16 amino acids. From germline, CDR1 is MDHEN and CDR2 SYDVKM. This CDR3 is CASTSIGDPKRTEAFF. CDR3 nucleotides: TGTGCCAGCACCTCAATCGGGGATCCAAAGCGGACTGAAGCTTTCTTT.

The table lists this clone with a few counts. The chain recombines TRBV19 with TRBJ1-1; 8 bases match TRBD1. This CDR3 region has 17 residues. V dropped 5 bases and J dropped 6; count of bases not matched to a gene: 17. CDR1 LNHDA and CDR2 SQIVND come from the germline V gene (reference sequence). DNA for the CDR3: TGTGCCAGTAGTGAGACCGGGACAGGTATCTTAGCTTCTGAAGCTTTCTTT. It specifies CASSETGTGILASEAFF.

This rearrangement joins TRBV7-9 to TRBJ2-1, with 8 bases matching TRBD1. CDR1 and CDR2 from the germline V gene are SEHNR and FQNEAQ (reference sequence). The CDR3 loop spans 13 amino acids. V lost 2 bases and J lost 6; bases outside the gene matches: 0. As DNA, the CDR3 is TGTGCCAGCAGCTTACAGGGGGCCAATGAGCAGTTCTTC. Its protein product is CASSLQGANEQFF.